This TCR beta chain was captured in a study of T cell changes during pregnancy in multiple sclerosis (dated by TCRdb to 2018 to 2020). Broadly, across the study: Changes in the T cell repertoire over the course of pregnancy were examined in this study in women with multiple sclerosis.

This clone appeared a single time. No antigen is known for it. No qualities accompany the bases; no much larger clone lies one base away. The library was made by the immunoSEQ multiplex PCR assay. TCRdb holds this immuneACCESS table with in-frame rearrangements only. Some clones are missing; in checked studies, unresolved V genes explain under half, and the rest has no known cause. The table for this sample lists about 30,000 clones; about nine tenths of them were counted only once. Together, the top ten hold about 0.41% of the sample. CDR1 LNHDA and CDR2 SQIVND are derived from the germline V gene (reference sequence). Germline trimming: 6 bases from V, 1 base from J; junction bases outside gene matches: 4. The CDR3 contains 15 residues, cysteine and phenylalanine counted. The CDR3 DNA has 45 bases and is translated from base 1.

This receptor was taken from a female donor in good health, enrolled as a control in a pregnancy study. The specimen was CD4+ T cells from peripheral blood mononuclear cells, collected in the second trimester of pregnancy. Recombination linked TRBV19 to TRBJ2-4; TRBD2 lines up with 9 middle nucleotides. Read as DNA, the sequence is TGTGCCAGTAGCAACCTAGCGGGGGCCAAAAACATTCAGTACTTC. This codes for CASSNLAGAKNIQYF.